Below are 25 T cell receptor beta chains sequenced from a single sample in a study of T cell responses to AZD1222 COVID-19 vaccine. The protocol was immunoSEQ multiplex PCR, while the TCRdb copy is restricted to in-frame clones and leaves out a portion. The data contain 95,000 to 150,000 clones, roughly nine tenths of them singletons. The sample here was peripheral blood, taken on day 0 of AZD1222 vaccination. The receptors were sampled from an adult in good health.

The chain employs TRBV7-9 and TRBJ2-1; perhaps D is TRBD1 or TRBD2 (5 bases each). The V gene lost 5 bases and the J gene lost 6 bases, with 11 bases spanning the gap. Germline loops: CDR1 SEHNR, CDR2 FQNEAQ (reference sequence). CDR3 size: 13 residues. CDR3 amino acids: CASSLRGVNEQFF. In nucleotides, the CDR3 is TGTGCCAGCAGCCTTAGGGGAGTCAATGAGCAGTTCTTC.

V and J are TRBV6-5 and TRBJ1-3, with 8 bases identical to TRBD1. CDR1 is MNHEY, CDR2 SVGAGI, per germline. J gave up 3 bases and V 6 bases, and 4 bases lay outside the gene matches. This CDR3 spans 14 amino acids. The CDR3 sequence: CASRPGGGGNTIYF. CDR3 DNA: TGTGCCAGCAGACCAGGGGGCGGTGGAAACACCATATATTTT.

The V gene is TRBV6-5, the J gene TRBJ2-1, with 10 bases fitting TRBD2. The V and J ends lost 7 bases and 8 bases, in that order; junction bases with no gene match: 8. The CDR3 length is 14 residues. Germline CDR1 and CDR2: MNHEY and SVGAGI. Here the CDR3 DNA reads TGTGCCAGCATCAACAGCGGGGGGGCAGATGAGCAGTTCTTC. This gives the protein CASINSGGADEQFF.

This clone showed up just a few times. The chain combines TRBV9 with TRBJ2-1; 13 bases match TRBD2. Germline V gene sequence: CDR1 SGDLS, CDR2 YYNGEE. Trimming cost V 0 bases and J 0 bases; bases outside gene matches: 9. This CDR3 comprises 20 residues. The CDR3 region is CASSVEGLAGSTFSYNEQFF. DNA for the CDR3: TGTGCCAGCAGCGTAGAGGGACTAGCGGGATCAACGTTCTCCTACAATGAGCAGTTCTTC.

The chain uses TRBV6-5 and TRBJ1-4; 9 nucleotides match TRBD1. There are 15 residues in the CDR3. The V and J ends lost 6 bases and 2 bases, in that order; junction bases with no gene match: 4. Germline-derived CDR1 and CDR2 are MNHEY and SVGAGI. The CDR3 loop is CASRLTGGTNEKLFF. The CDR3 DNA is TGTGCCAGCAGACTTACAGGGGGCACTAATGAAAAACTGTTTTTT.

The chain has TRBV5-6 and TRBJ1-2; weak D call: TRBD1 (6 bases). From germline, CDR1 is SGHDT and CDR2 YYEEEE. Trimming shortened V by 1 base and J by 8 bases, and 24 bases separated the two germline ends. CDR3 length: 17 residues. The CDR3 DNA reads TGTGCCAGCAGCTTGTTGGATACAGGGTTATCGGTTAGCGGCTACACCTTC. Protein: CASSLLDTGLSVSGYTF.

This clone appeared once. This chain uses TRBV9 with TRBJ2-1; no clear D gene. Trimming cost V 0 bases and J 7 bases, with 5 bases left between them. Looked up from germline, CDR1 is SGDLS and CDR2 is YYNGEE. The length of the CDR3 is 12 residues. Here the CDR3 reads CASSVDANEQFF. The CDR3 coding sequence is TGTGCCAGCAGCGTAGATGCGAATGAGCAGTTCTTC.

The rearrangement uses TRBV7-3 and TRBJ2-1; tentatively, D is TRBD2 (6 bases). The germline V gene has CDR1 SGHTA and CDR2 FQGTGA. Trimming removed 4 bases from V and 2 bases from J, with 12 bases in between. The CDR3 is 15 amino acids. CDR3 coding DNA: TGTGCCAGCAGCTCCTCGGGGGTCACCTACAATGAGCAGTTCTTC. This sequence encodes CASSSSGVTYNEQFF.

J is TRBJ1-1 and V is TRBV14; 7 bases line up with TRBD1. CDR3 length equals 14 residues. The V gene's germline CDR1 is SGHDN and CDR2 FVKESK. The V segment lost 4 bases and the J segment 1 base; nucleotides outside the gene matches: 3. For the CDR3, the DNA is TGTGCCAGCAGCCCAGGGACAGCGAACACTGAAGCTTTCTTT. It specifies CASSPGTANTEAFF.

Written as DNA, the CDR3 is TGTGCCAGCAGCCTTCCCCCTAACACTGAAGCTTTCTTT. Its protein product is CASSLPPNTEAFF. The chain carries TRBV13 and TRBJ1-1; D remains unclear. This CDR3 region has 13 residues. V lost 5 bases to trimming and J lost 2 bases, with 9 bases between them. Germline lookup yields CDR1 PRHDT and CDR2 FYEKMQ (reference sequence).

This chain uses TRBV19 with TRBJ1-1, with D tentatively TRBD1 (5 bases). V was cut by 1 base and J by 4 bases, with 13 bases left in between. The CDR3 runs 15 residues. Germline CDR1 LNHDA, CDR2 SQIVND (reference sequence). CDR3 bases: TGTGCCAGTAGTATAGTGGGAGGGGAGCTCACTGAAGCTTTCTTT. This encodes CASSIVGGELTEAFF.

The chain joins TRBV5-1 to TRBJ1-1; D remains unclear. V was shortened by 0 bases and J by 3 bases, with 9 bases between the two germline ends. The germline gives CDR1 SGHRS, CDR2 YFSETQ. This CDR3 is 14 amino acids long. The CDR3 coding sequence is TGCGCCAGCAGCTTGGCCGAGAGACACACTGAAGCTTTCTTT. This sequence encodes CASSLAERHTEAFF.

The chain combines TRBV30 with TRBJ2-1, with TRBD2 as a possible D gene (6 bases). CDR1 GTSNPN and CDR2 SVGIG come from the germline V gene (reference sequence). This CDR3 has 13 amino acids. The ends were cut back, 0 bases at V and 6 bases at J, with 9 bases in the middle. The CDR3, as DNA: TGTGCCTGGAGTGTTCAGGGACTCAATGAGCAGTTCTTC. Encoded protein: CAWSVQGLNEQFF. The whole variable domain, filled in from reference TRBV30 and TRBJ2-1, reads SQTIHQWPATLVQPVGSPLSLECTVEGTSNPNLYWYRQAAGRGLQLLFYSVGIGQISSEVPQNLSASRPQDRQFILSSKKLLLSDSGFYLCAWSVQGLNEQFFGPGTRLTVL.

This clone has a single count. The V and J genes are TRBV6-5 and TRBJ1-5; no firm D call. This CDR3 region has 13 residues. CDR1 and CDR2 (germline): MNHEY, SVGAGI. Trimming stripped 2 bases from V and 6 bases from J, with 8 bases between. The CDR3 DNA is TGTGCCAGCAGTTACGGTGAGAGTCAGCCCCAGCATTTT. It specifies CASSYGESQPQHF.

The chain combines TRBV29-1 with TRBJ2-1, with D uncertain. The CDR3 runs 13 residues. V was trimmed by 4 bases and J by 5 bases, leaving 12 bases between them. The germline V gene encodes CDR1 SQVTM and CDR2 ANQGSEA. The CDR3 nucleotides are TGCAGCGTTGGCGGCGTCGGAAACAATGAGCAGTTCTTC. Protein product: CSVGGVGNNEQFF.

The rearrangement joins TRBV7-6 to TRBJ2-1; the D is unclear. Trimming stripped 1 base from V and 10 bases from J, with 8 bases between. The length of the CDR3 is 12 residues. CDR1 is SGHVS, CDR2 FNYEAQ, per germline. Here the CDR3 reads CASSLGSLEQFF. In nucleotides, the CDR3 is TGTGCCAGCAGCTTAGGGTCATTAGAGCAGTTCTTC.

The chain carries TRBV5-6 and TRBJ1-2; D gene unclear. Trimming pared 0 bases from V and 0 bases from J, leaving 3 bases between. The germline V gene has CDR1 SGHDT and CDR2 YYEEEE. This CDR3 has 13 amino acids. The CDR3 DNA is TGTGCCAGCAGCTTGGCAGCTAACTATGGCTACACCTTC. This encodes CASSLAANYGYTF.

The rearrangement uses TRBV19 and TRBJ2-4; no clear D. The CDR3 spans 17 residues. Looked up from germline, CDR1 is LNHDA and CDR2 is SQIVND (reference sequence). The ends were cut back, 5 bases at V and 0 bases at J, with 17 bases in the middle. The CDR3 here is CASSPRTASGAKNIQYF. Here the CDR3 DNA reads TGTGCCAGTAGTCCTCGGACGGCCTCTGGAGCCAAAAACATTCAGTACTTC.

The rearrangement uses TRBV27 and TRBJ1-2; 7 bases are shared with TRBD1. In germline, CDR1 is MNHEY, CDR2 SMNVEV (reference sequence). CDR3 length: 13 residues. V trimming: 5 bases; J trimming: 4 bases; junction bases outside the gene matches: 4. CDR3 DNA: TGTGCCAGCAGTCCCCAGGGGGTCTATGGCTACACCTTC. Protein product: CASSPQGVYGYTF.

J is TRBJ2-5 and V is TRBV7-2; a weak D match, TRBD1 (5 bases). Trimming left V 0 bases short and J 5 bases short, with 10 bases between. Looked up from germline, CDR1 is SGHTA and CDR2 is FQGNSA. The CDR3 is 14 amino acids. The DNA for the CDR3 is TGTGCCAGCAGCTTAGCGCAGGGAAGGGAGACCCAGTACTTC. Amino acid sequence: CASSLAQGRETQYF.

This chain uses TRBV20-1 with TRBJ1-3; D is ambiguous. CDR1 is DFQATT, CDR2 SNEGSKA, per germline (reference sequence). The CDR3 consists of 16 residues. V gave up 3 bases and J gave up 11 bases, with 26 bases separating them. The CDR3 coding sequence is TGCAGTGCTAGTGAATCCGGAACACACGCCGGGCTTGCCATATATTTT. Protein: CSASESGTHAGLAIYF.

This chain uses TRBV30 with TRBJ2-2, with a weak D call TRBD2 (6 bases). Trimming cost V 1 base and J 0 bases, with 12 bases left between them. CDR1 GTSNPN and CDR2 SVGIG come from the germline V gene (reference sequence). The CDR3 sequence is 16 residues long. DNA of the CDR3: TGTGCCTGGAGTGCCCCCTGGGGGGCGAACACCGGGGAGCTGTTTTTT. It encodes CAWSAPWGANTGELFF.

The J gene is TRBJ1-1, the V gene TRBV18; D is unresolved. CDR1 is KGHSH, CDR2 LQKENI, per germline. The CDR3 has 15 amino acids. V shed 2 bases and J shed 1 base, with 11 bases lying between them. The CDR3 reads CASSPNRGKNTEAFF. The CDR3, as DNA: TGTGCCAGCTCACCAAATCGTGGTAAGAACACTGAAGCTTTCTTT.

The CDR3 spells CASSLDGWARVGDEQFF. The CDR3 bases are TGTGCCAGCAGCTTAGATGGTTGGGCTCGCGTTGGGGATGAGCAGTTCTTC. This chain joins TRBV11-3 and TRBJ2-1; D uncertain. Germline V gene data show CDR1 as SGHNT and CDR2 as YENEEA. Trimming stripped 0 bases from V and 8 bases from J, with 20 bases between. This CDR3 has 17 residues.

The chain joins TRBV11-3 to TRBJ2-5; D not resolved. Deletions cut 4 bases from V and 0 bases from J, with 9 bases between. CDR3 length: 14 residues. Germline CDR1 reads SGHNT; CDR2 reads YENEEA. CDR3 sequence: CASSSGVNQETQYF. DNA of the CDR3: TGTGCCAGCAGCTCCGGTGTCAACCAAGAGACCCAGTACTTC. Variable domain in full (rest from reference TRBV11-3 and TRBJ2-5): EAGVVQSPRYKIIEKKQPVAFWCNPISGHNTLYWYLQNLGQGPELLIRYENEEAVDDSQLPKDRFSAERLKGVDSTLKIQPAELGDSAVYLCASSSGVNQETQYFGPGTRLLVL.